The 2 T cell receptor beta chains below were found in one sample sequenced in a study of graft-versus-host responses after intestinal transplantation. Their specific antigens are unknown. TCRdb's copy holds only in-frame clones and misses some; the assay was immunoSEQ multiplex PCR. This table has 99,000 or so clones, roughly nine tenths appearing once. The sequenced sample was unstimulated CD4+ T cells sorted from spleen or lymph node cells, obtained before intestinal transplant. These TCRs come from a human donor who received an intestinal transplant.

The chain uses TRBV19 and TRBJ2-1, with 9 bases fitting TRBD2. Unmatched junction bases numbered 6, after V lost 5 bases and J lost 4 bases. The germline CDR1 and CDR2 sequences are LNHDA and SQIVND (reference sequence). The CDR3 consists of 15 residues. In nucleotides, the CDR3 is TGTGCCAGTAGTTCAGCGGGGGGCCCTTACAATGAGCAGTTCTTC. Its protein product is CASSSAGGPYNEQFF.

The rearrangement joins TRBV2 to TRBJ1-5, with 7 nucleotides matching TRBD1. V trimming: 7 bases; J trimming: 5 bases; junction bases outside the gene matches: 8. Per germline, CDR1 SNHLY and CDR2 FYNNEI. There are 14 residues in the CDR3. CDR3 coding DNA: TGTGCCAGCACCCCGTCAGGGGGGTATCAGCCCCAGCATTTT. As protein: CASTPSGGYQPQHF.